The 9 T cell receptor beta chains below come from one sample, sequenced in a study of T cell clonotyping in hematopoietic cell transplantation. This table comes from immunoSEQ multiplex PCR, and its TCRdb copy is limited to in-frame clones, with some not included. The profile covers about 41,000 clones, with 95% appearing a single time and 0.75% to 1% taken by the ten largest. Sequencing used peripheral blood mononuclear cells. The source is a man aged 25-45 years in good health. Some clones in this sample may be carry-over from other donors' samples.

CDR3 nucleotide sequence: TGTGCCAGCAGCCCCATGACTAGCGGGAGACGAGAGTTCTTC. Translated, it gives CASSPMTSGRREFF. The gene calls are TRBV7-2 and TRBJ2-1; 12 bases are a match to TRBD2. The CDR3 is 14 amino acids. The V gene's germline CDR1 is SGHTA and CDR2 FQGNSA. The V gene end was trimmed by 5 bases and the J gene end by 14 bases; junction bases not matched to a gene: 10.

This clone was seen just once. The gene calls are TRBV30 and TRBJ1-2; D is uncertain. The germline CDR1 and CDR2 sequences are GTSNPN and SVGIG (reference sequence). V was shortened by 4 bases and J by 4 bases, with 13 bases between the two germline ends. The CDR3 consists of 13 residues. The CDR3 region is CAWTRNSGYGYTF. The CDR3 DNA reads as TGTGCCTGGACCCGGAATTCGGGCTATGGCTACACCTTC.

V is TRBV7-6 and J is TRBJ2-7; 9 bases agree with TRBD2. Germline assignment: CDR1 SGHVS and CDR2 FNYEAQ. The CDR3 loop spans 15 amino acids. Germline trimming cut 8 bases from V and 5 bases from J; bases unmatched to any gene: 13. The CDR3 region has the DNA TGTGCCAGCGGCGGACGGCGGGAGGGCCTCCACGAGCAGTACTTC. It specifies CASGGRREGLHEQYF.

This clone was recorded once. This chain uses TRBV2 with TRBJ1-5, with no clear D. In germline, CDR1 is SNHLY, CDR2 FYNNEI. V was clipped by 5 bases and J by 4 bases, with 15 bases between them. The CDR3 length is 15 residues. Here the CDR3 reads CASSPRGWENQPQHF. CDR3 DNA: TGTGCCAGCAGTCCTCGAGGTTGGGAGAATCAGCCCCAGCATTTT.

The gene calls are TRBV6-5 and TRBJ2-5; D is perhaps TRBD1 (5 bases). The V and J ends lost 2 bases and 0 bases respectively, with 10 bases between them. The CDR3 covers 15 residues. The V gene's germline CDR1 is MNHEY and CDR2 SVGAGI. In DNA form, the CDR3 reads TGTGCCAGCAGTTACGCCCAGGGTGACCAAGAGACCCAGTACTTC. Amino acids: CASSYAQGDQETQYF.

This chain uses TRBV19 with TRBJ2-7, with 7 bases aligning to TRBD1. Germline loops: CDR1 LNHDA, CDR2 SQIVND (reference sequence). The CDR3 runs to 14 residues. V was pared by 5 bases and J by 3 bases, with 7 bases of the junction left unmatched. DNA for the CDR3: TGTGCCAGTAGTTCCGGGACAGATTACTACGAGCAGTACTTC. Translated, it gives CASSSGTDYYEQYF.

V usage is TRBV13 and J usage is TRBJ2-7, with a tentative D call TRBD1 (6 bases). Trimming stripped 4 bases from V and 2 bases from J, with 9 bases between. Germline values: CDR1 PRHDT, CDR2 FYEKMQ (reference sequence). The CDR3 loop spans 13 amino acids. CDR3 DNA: TGTGCCAGCAGCTCCACAGGGCCCTACGAGCAGTACTTC. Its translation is CASSSTGPYEQYF.

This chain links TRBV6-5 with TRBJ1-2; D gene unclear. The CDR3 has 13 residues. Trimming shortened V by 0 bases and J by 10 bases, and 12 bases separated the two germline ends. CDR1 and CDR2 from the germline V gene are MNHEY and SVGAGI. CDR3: CASSYSLGEDYTF. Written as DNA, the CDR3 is TGTGCCAGCAGTTACTCCTTAGGCGAAGACTACACCTTC.

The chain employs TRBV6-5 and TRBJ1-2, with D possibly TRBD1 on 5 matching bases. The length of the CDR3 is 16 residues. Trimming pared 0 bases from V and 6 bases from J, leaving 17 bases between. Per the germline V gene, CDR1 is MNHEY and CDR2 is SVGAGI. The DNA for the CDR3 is TGTGCCAGCAGTTACTCGGGTCTAGCTGGGGCGGATGGCTACACCTTC. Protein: CASSYSGLAGADGYTF.